This T cell receptor (beta chain) was identified during a study of T cell repertoires in cytomegalovirus infection. At the level of the study: Well-studied HLA-B-restricted epitopes and recently identified HLA-C-restricted epitopes of CMV were both used in the study.

TCRdb called the reads again in MiXCR, with one record for every CDR3 protein. The sample carries 700,000 to 950,000 distinct CDR3 sequences, 30% to 35% recorded once. The CDR3 consists of 16 residues. Germline lookup yields CDR1 MGHRA and CDR2 YSYEKL. Trimming removed 0 bases from V and 2 bases from J, with 14 bases in between. In its sample, this clonotype was seen a few times. Its antigen remains unidentified. The chain carries TRBV4-1 and TRBJ2-7, with D perhaps assigned TRBD1 or TRBD2 (6 bases each). Source: cultured CD8+ T cells from PBMCs, taken from culture after CMV antigen stimulation. The TCR originated in a human donor in good health (CMV status not recorded). Some clones in this sample may be carry-over from other donors' samples. CDR3 amino acids: CASSQDGGGHAYEQYF. CDR3 sequence (DNA): TGCGCCAGCAGCCAAGATGGAGGGGGACACGCCTACGAGCAGTACTTC.